This section outlines one T cell receptor beta chain sequence together with its context. The source of the sample is a study of blood T cell repertoires in COVID-19. Background on the study: T cells, B-cell-depleted T cells, or PBMCs provided the cDNA or gDNA that served as material.

Assay used: immunoSEQ multiplex PCR; TCRdb lists only in-frame clones, some missing. The sample records fewer than 300,000 clones, 90% to 95% being singletons. The clonotype was recovered from a woman aged 25 to 39 with COVID-19, enrolled during active disease. Material for sequencing was peripheral blood.

The DNA of the CDR3 is TGTGCCAGCAGCCCGGAGCCTACCTACAATGAGCAGTTCTTC. Its protein is CASSPEPTYNEQFF. The chain combines TRBV7-8 with TRBJ2-1; no clear D. Germline V gives CDR1 SGHVS, CDR2 FQNEAQ. Trimming left V 5 bases short and J 2 bases short, with 10 bases between. The CDR3 runs to 14 residues. The variable domain in full, with the rest retrieved from reference TRBV7-8 and TRBJ2-1, is GAGVSQSPRYKVAKRGQDVALRCDPISGHVSLFWYQQALGQGPEFLTYFQNEAQLDKSGLPSDRFFAERPEGSVSTLKIQRTQQEDSAVYLCASSPEPTYNEQFFGPGTRLTVL.